This T cell receptor beta chain was identified during a study of T cell changes during pregnancy in multiple sclerosis (dated by TCRdb to the late 2010s). For the wider study: In women with multiple sclerosis, the researchers looked at how the T cell repertoire shifted as pregnancy progressed.

The library was generated by the immunoSEQ multiplex PCR assay. The clones in this table, taken by TCRdb from immuneACCESS, are in-frame only. Not every clone is retained; where verified, under half of the shortfall comes from an unresolved V gene, and the cause of the rest is unknown. For this sample the table gives about 120,000 clones, of which about 94% were detected only once. The ten biggest clones cover less than 2% of the sample. The CDR3 covers 16 residues, taking in both the cysteine and the phenylalanine. Just the 48-base CDR3 DNA is kept, in frame starting at base 1. After removal of 3 bases from V and 0 bases from J, the junction retains 5 bases not matched to a gene. The germline V gene encodes CDR1 SGHVS and CDR2 FNYEAQ. Concerning this clone itself: The specificity of this receptor is unknown. No much larger clonotype is one base removed from it; base qualities were not supplied.

The rearranged segments are TRBV7-6 and TRBJ1-3; TRBD1 matches 7 bases in the middle. The sequence was obtained from a female donor with multiple sclerosis, enrolled in a pregnancy study. The sample here was peripheral blood, taken in the third trimester of pregnancy. CDR3 sequence: CASSLGTVHSGNTIYF. At the DNA level, the sequence is TGTGCCAGCAGCTTGGGGACAGTCCACTCTGGAAACACCATATATTTT.